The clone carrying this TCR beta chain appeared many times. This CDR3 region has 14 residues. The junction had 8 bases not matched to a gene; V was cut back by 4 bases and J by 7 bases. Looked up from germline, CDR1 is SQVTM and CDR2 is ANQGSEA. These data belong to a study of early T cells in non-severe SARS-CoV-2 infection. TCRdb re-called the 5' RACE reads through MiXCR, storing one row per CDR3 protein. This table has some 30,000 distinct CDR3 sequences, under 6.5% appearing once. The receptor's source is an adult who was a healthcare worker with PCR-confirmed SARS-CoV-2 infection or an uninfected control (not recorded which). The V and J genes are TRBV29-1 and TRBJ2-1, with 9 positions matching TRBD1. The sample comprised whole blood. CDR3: CSVGRTGARNEQFF. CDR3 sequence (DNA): TGCAGCGTTGGGAGGACAGGGGCAAGGAATGAGCAGTTCTTC.